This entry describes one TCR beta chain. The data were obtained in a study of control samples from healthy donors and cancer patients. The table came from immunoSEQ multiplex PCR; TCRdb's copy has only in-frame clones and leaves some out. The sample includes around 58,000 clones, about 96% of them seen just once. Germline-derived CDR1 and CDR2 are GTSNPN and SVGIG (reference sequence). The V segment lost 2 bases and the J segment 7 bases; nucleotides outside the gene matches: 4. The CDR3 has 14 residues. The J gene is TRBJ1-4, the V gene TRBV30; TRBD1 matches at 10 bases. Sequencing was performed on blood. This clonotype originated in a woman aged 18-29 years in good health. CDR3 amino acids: CAWSNGQGGEKLFF. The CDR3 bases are TGTGCCTGGAGTAACGGACAGGGGGGTGAAAAACTGTTTTTT. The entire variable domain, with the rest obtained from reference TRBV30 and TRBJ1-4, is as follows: SQTIHQWPATLVQPVGSPLSLECTVEGTSNPNLYWYRQAAGRGLQLLFYSVGIGQISSEVPQNLSASRPQDRQFILSSKKLLLSDSGFYLCAWSNGQGGEKLFFGSGTQLSVL.